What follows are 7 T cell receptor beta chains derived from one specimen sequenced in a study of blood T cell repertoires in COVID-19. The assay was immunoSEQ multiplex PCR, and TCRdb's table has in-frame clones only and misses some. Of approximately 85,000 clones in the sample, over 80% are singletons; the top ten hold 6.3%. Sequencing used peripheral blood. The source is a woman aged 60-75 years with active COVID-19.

The chain's CDR3 is CASSRTGSPTTEAFF. The CDR3 DNA reads as TGTGCCAGCAGCCGAACAGGGAGCCCCACCACTGAAGCTTTCTTT. The V call is TRBV3-1 (or the pseudogene TRBV3-2), the J call TRBJ1-1; perhaps TRBD1 as D (6 bases). There are 15 residues in the CDR3. Per germline, CDR1 LGHDT and CDR2 YNNKEL (reference sequence). V was clipped by 4 bases and J by 4 bases, with 16 bases between them.

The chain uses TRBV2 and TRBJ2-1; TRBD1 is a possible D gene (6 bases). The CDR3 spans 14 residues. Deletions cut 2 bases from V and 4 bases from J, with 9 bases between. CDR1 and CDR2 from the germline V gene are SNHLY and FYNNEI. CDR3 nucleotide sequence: TGTGCCAGCAGTGAATGGCAGGGGTACAATGAGCAGTTCTTC. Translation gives CASSEWQGYNEQFF.

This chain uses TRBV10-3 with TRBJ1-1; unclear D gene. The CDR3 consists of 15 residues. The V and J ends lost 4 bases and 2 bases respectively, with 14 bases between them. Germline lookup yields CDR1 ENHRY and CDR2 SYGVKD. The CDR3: CAISVGASSNTEAFF. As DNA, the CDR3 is TGTGCCATCAGTGTGGGAGCCTCCAGCAACACTGAAGCTTTCTTT.

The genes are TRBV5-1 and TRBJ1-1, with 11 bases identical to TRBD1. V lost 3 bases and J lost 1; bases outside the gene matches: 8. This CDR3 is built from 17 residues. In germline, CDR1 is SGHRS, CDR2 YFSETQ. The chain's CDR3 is CASSSRTGGPSNTEAFF. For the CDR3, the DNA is TGCGCCAGCAGCTCGCGGACAGGGGGCCCATCGAACACTGAAGCTTTCTTT.

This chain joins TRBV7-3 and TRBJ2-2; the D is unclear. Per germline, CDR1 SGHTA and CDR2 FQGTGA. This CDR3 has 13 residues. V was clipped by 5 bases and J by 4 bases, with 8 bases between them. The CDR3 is CASSRLGTGELFF. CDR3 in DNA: TGTGCCAGCAGCCGACTTGGCACCGGGGAGCTGTTTTTT. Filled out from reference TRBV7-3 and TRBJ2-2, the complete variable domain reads GAGVSQTPSNKVTEKGKYVELRCDPISGHTALYWYRQSLGQGPEFLIYFQGTGAADDSGLPNDRFFAVRPEGSVSTLKIQRTERGDSAVYLCASSRLGTGELFFGEGSRLTVL.

Here the CDR3 reads CASSRPGNSNQPQHF. CDR3 sequence (DNA): TGTGCCAGCAGCCGGCCGGGGAATAGCAATCAGCCCCAGCATTTT. The rearrangement links TRBV2 to TRBJ1-5; D is undetermined. The CDR3 sequence is 15 residues long. Germline values: CDR1 SNHLY, CDR2 FYNNEI. The germline V and J ends were trimmed by 6 bases and 0 bases, with 12 bases remaining between them.

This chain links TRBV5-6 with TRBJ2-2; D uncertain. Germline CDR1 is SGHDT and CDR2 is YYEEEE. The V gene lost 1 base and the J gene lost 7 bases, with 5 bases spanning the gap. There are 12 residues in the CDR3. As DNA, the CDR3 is TGTGCCAGCAGCTTGCGGTTCGGGGAGCTGTTTTTT. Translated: CASSLRFGELFF. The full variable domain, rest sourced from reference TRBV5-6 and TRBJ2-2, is DAGVTQSPTHLIKTRGQQVTLRCSPKSGHDTVSWYQQALGQGPQFIFQYYEEEERQRGNFPDRFSGHQFPNYSSELNVNALLLGDSALYLCASSLRFGELFFGEGSRLTVL.